Listed below are T cell receptor beta chains from one sample, sequenced in a study of cytomegalovirus exposure and HLA in healthy donors. The protocol was immunoSEQ multiplex PCR, while the TCRdb copy is restricted to in-frame clones and leaves out a portion. The profile shows more than 95,000 clones, over 65% of them singletons. The sequenced sample was PBMCs. All receptors come from a woman between 45 and 60 years old in good health and CMV-seropositive. Both conserved end residues are part of each CDR3. The D gene is left open where the match is weak.

CDR3aa: CASSLSGLAGAYEQYF; d_gene: TRBD2; j_gene: TRBJ2-7; v_gene: TRBV27
CDR3aa: CASSILGLTEAFF; d_gene: NA; j_gene: TRBJ1-1; v_gene: TRBV19
CDR3aa: CASSQGQGIGELFF; d_gene: TRBD1; j_gene: TRBJ2-2; v_gene: TRBV5-1
CDR3aa: CASSPSYEQYF; d_gene: NA; j_gene: TRBJ2-7; v_gene: TRBV7-2
CDR3aa: CASGETVGETQYF; d_gene: NA; j_gene: TRBJ2-5; v_gene: TRBV6-5
CDR3aa: CASSSTSGTDTQYF; d_gene: NA; j_gene: TRBJ2-3; v_gene: TRBV7-3
CDR3aa: CASSFGQGYPGANVLTF; d_gene: NA; j_gene: TRBJ2-6; v_gene: TRBV7-9
CDR3aa: CASGLGTTMNTEAFF; d_gene: NA; j_gene: TRBJ1-1; v_gene: TRBV7-2
CDR3aa: CASSGGGREQFF; d_gene: NA; j_gene: TRBJ2-1; v_gene: TRBV2
CDR3aa: CASSTYNRGSPYEQYF; d_gene: TRBD1; j_gene: TRBJ2-7; v_gene: TRBV28
CDR3aa: CASSEFEVAIQYF; d_gene: NA; j_gene: TRBJ2-4; v_gene: TRBV25-1
CDR3aa: CASSIGTVNEQYF; d_gene: NA; j_gene: TRBJ2-7; v_gene: TRBV19
CDR3aa: CASSIAQGDYGYTF; d_gene: NA; j_gene: TRBJ1-2; v_gene: TRBV7-2
CDR3aa: CSVKAPGLAALTTSTDTQYF; d_gene: TRBD2; j_gene: TRBJ2-3; v_gene: TRBV29-1
CDR3aa: CASSDQGGRQPQHF; d_gene: NA; j_gene: TRBJ1-5; v_gene: TRBV28
CDR3aa: CASSETTGSSYEQYF; d_gene: NA; j_gene: TRBJ2-7; v_gene: TRBV4-1
CDR3aa: CASSLVAGGLFEQYF; d_gene: TRBD2; j_gene: TRBJ2-7; v_gene: TRBV11-3
CDR3aa: CASSYGQGALGSNQPQHF; d_gene: TRBD1; j_gene: TRBJ1-5; v_gene: TRBV28